These 26 T cell receptor beta chains share one sample of origin, sequenced in a study of blood T cell repertoires in COVID-19. TCRdb's table, derived via immunoSEQ multiplex PCR, lists solely in-frame clones and lacks some. The table records over 90,000 clones, about 90% of them present only once. Sequences were obtained from peripheral blood. The receptors were sampled from a woman aged 45-60 years with COVID-19, enrolled during active disease.

The chain combines TRBV30 with TRBJ2-1; 7 bases align to TRBD2. The CDR3 covers 14 residues. Germline CDR1 GTSNPN, CDR2 SVGIG (reference sequence). V lost 3 bases, J lost 8 bases, and 10 bases stayed unmatched. The DNA of the CDR3 is TGTGCCTGGAGCGGAGGCGGGGGAAGCGATGAGCAGTTCTTC. This gives the protein CAWSGGGGSDEQFF.

V and J are TRBV27 and TRBJ1-5; the match to TRBD1 covers 8 bases. CDR1 is MNHEY and CDR2 is SMNVEV in the germline V gene (reference sequence). The CDR3 has 17 residues. Trimming took 3 bases from V and 0 from J; bases not matched to a gene: 7. The CDR3 DNA reads TGTGCCAGCAGTTTGACGGGACAGGTTTATAGCAATCAGCCCCAGCATTTT. Protein sequence: CASSLTGQVYSNQPQHF.

The V gene is TRBV6-5, the J gene TRBJ2-3; 7 bases are shared with TRBD2. The CDR3 length is 15 residues. The V gene end was trimmed by 8 bases and the J gene end by 4 bases; junction bases not matched to a gene: 12. Per the germline V gene, CDR1 is MNHEY and CDR2 is SVGAGI. For the CDR3, the DNA is TGTGCCAGCCCGATTGACGGGGCGGGGGCAGATACGCAGTATTTT. This sequence encodes CASPIDGAGADTQYF.

The chain uses TRBV29-1 and TRBJ1-2; the D gene is possibly TRBD1 (5 bases). The CDR3 totals 14 residues. Trimming pared 5 bases from V and 2 bases from J, leaving 15 bases between. Germline lookup yields CDR1 SQVTM and CDR2 ANQGSEA. The CDR3 is CSVRVQEGNYGYTF. The CDR3 nucleotides read TGCAGCGTTAGGGTGCAGGAGGGGAACTATGGCTACACCTTC. The variable domain in full, with the rest retrieved from reference TRBV29-1 and TRBJ1-2, is SAVISQKPSRDICQRGTSLTIQCQVDSQVTMMFWYRQQPGQSLTLIATANQGSEATYESGFVIDKFPISRPNLTFSTLTVSNMSPEDSSIYLCSVRVQEGNYGYTFGSGTRLTVV.

The chain carries TRBV4-1 and TRBJ2-7; 9 bases align to TRBD1. V dropped 1 base and J dropped 1; count of bases not matched to a gene: 5. CDR3 length equals 16 residues. Germline V CDR1 and CDR2: MGHRA, YSYEKL. This chain's CDR3 is CASSQVIGQGSYEQYF. Here the CDR3 DNA reads TGCGCCAGCAGCCAAGTAATTGGACAGGGGTCCTACGAGCAGTACTTC.

This chain connects TRBV7-3 to TRBJ2-6; D perhaps matches TRBD1 (5 bases). From germline, CDR1 is SGHTA and CDR2 FQGTGA. The CDR3 contains 17 residues. V lost 0 bases and J 0 bases, leaving 9 bases between the germline ends. In DNA form, the CDR3 reads TGTGCCAGCAGCTTAACAGGGGCCCACTCTGGGGCCAACGTCCTGACTTTC. Translated, it gives CASSLTGAHSGANVLTF. Full variable domain (remainder filled in from reference TRBV7-3 and TRBJ2-6): GAGVSQTPSNKVTEKGKYVELRCDPISGHTALYWYRQSLGQGPEFLIYFQGTGAADDSGLPNDRFFAVRPEGSVSTLKIQRTERGDSAVYLCASSLTGAHSGANVLTFGAGSRLTVL.

This clone was seen only once. This chain links TRBV7-2 with TRBJ2-7, with 13 bases fitting TRBD2. CDR3 size: 15 residues. Germline CDR1 is SGHTA and CDR2 is FQGNSA. Germline trimming cut 6 bases from V and 2 bases from J; bases unmatched to any gene: 4. The CDR3 reads CASSPTSGGAYEQYF. In DNA form, the CDR3 reads TGTGCCAGCAGTCCAACTAGCGGGGGGGCCTACGAGCAGTACTTC.

This clone was counted at least ten times. The chain recombines TRBV7-9 with TRBJ1-1; TRBD1 matches at 8 bases. The germline V gene encodes CDR1 SEHNR and CDR2 FQNEAQ (reference sequence). Germline trimming cut 5 bases from V and 4 bases from J; bases unmatched to any gene: 9. The CDR3 totals 15 residues. The CDR3 nucleotides are TGTGCCAGCAGCCACAACCGGGACAGGCTCACTGAAGCTTTCTTT. Encoded protein: CASSHNRDRLTEAFF.

This rearrangement joins TRBV18 to TRBJ1-4, with a tentative D call TRBD1 (6 bases). V was cut by 4 bases and J by 1 base, with 16 bases left in between. Looked up from germline, CDR1 is KGHSH and CDR2 is LQKENI. The CDR3 runs to 17 residues. Here the CDR3 DNA reads TGTGCCAGCTCACAGTTACAGGGTATTGGAACTAATGAAAAACTGTTTTTT. Translating it yields CASSQLQGIGTNEKLFF.

J is TRBJ2-3 and V is TRBV25-1, with no clear D. Germline CDR1 is MGHDK and CDR2 is SYGVNS. The V end was cut by 1 base, the J end by 2 bases, with 10 bases between. The CDR3 consists of 15 residues. CDR3 in DNA: TGTGCCAGCAGTGAATTTTGGCGGAACACAGATACGCAGTATTTT. This sequence encodes CASSEFWRNTDTQYF.

The V and J genes are TRBV5-4 and TRBJ2-1; D might be TRBD1 (6 bases). V was shortened by 0 bases and J by 0 bases, with 16 bases between the two germline ends. The CDR3 has 18 amino acids. CDR1 and CDR2 (germline): SGHNT, YYREEE (reference sequence). The CDR3: CASSLGQQGIGSYNEQFF. Written as DNA, the CDR3 is TGTGCCAGCAGCTTGGGGCAACAGGGAATAGGCTCCTACAATGAGCAGTTCTTC.

This clone was seen many times. This rearrangement joins TRBV6-4 to TRBJ1-5; D may be TRBD1 (5 bases). Germline-derived CDR1 and CDR2 are MRHNA and SNTAGT. V was pared by 7 bases and J by 3 bases, with 10 bases between. CDR3 length equals 13 residues. The chain's CDR3 is CASTAGPNQPQHF. The DNA for the CDR3 is TGTGCCAGCACGGCAGGGCCCAATCAGCCCCAGCATTTT.

This chain uses TRBV6-5 with TRBJ2-7; 7 nucleotides align to TRBD1. This CDR3 is 14 amino acids long. Looked up from germline, CDR1 is MNHEY and CDR2 is SVGAGI. V trimming: 2 bases; J trimming: 2 bases; junction bases outside the gene matches: 3. DNA of the CDR3: TGTGCCAGCAGTTACAGGACAGGAACCTACGAGCAGTACTTC. This encodes CASSYRTGTYEQYF.

The rearrangement uses TRBV13 and TRBJ2-1; 8 bases map to TRBD2. This CDR3 is 15 amino acids long. Per germline, CDR1 PRHDT and CDR2 FYEKMQ (reference sequence). The J segment lost 6 bases and the V segment lost 4 bases, leaving 8 bases of the junction unmatched. The CDR3 protein is CASSYLAGPVNEQFF. DNA for the CDR3: TGTGCCAGCAGCTACTTAGCGGGGCCGGTCAATGAGCAGTTCTTC.

The V call is TRBV7-7, the J call TRBJ2-1; D is possibly TRBD2 (5 bases). Germline CDR1 SSHAT, CDR2 FNYEAQ (reference sequence). The CDR3 totals 15 residues. Between the trimmed V and J ends, which lost 5 bases and 0 bases, there was a span of 11 bases. The CDR3 nucleotides read TGTGCCAGCAGCCCCGGGGTGAGCTCCTACAATGAGCAGTTCTTC. This translates into CASSPGVSSYNEQFF.

The CDR3 loop reads CASSQDLRGGQETQYF. The CDR3 DNA is TGTGCCAGCAGCCAAGACTTGAGGGGGGGGCAAGAGACCCAGTACTTC. The rearrangement joins TRBV3-1 (or the pseudogene TRBV3-2) to TRBJ2-5; TRBD2 might be the D (7 bases). Deletions cut 0 bases from V and 2 bases from J, with 13 bases between. This CDR3 comprises 16 residues. In germline, CDR1 is LGHDT, CDR2 YNNKEL (reference sequence).

The CDR3 coding sequence is TGTGCCAGCAGCTTGGACAGAGTAAACACCGGGGAGCTGTTTTTT. Amino acids: CASSLDRVNTGELFF. The V call is TRBV5-4, the J call TRBJ2-2, with D hard to call. Per germline, CDR1 SGHNT and CDR2 YYREEE (reference sequence). The V gene lost 0 bases and the J gene lost 2 bases, with 8 bases spanning the gap. This CDR3 region has 15 residues.

The V gene is TRBV5-1, the J gene TRBJ1-3, with 7 bases that match TRBD1. Trimming removed 4 bases from V and 0 bases from J; junction bases left unmatched: 4. Per germline, CDR1 SGHRS and CDR2 YFSETQ. The CDR3 consists of 15 residues. As DNA, the CDR3 is TGCGCCAGCAGCGCAGGGACAGACTCTGGAAACACCATATATTTT. Translated: CASSAGTDSGNTIYF.

The rearrangement joins TRBV27 to TRBJ2-2, with D possibly being TRBD1 (6 bases). Germline CDR1 and CDR2: MNHEY and SMNVEV (reference sequence). The CDR3 is 13 amino acids. Trimming removed 5 bases at V and 7 bases at J, with 11 bases between. CDR3 nucleotides: TGTGCCAGCAGTCCAGGGGTCGGCGGGGAGCTGTTTTTT. Its translation: CASSPGVGGELFF.

The chain is built from TRBV7-9 and TRBJ1-1; possible D gene TRBD1, 6 bases. Between the trimmed V and J ends, which lost 4 bases and 0 bases, there was a span of 9 bases. Germline CDR1 SEHNR, CDR2 FQNEAQ (reference sequence). The CDR3 extends over 14 amino acids. CDR3 nucleotide sequence: TGTGCCAGCAGCTCGGGGACACTGAACACTGAAGCTTTCTTT. Residues: CASSSGTLNTEAFF.

J is TRBJ1-6 and V is TRBV9; D is uncertain. Germline CDR1 reads SGDLS; CDR2 reads YYNGEE. The CDR3 contains 14 residues. V lost 0 bases and J lost 8, with 9 bases in between. This CDR3 reads CASSVGQSYSPLHF. The CDR3 coding sequence is TGTGCCAGCAGCGTAGGGCAGTCCTATTCACCCCTCCACTTT.

This clone was seen a single time. This chain joins TRBV6-2 or TRBV6-3 and TRBJ2-1, with 7 bases identical to TRBD2. The ends lost 3 bases at V and 7 bases at J; junction bases unmatched: 6. This CDR3 region has 14 residues. Looked up from germline, CDR1 is MNHEY and CDR2 is SVGEGT. The chain's CDR3 is CASSYSGEGNEQFF. The CDR3 nucleotides are TGTGCCAGCAGTTATTCGGGGGAGGGGAATGAGCAGTTCTTC.

To note about this clone: An end of the junction does not agree with germline; a read error may underlie this. V and J are TRBV7-7 and TRBJ2-3; 9 nucleotides match TRBD1. This CDR3 region has 13 residues. CDR1 is SSHAT and CDR2 is FNYEAQ in the germline V gene (reference sequence). The CDR3 region has the DNA TGTGCTAGCAGTCGTGGGACAGGGGATACGCAGTATTTT. Residues: CASSRGTGDTQYF.

The V gene is TRBV27, the J gene TRBJ1-2; no reliable D call. V shed 0 bases and J shed 8 bases, with 10 bases lying between them. Germline values: CDR1 MNHEY, CDR2 SMNVEV (reference sequence). The CDR3 is made up of 13 amino acids. The CDR3 DNA reads TGTGCCAGCAGTTTATCCGAGGGCGCGGGCTACACCTTC. Translated: CASSLSEGAGYTF.

The chain uses TRBV7-3 and TRBJ1-1; 9 bases are a match to TRBD1. Losses at the gene ends were 1 base for V and 13 bases for J; bases not matched to a gene: 7. The CDR3 sequence is 13 residues long. Germline V gives CDR1 SGHTA, CDR2 FQGTGA. The CDR3, as DNA: TGTGCCAGCAGCTTAAATGGACAGGGGAACCTTTTCTTT. Its translation is CASSLNGQGNLFF.

The rearrangement uses TRBV5-1 and TRBJ2-1, with 8 bases identical to TRBD2. With 4 bases clipped from V and 3 bases from J, the junction kept 6 bases outside the gene matches. Looked up from germline, CDR1 is SGHRS and CDR2 is YFSETQ. The CDR3 is 15 amino acids. Here the CDR3 DNA reads TGCGCCAGCAGCACCCCTAGCGGGCTCTACAATGAGCAGTTCTTC. It specifies CASSTPSGLYNEQFF.